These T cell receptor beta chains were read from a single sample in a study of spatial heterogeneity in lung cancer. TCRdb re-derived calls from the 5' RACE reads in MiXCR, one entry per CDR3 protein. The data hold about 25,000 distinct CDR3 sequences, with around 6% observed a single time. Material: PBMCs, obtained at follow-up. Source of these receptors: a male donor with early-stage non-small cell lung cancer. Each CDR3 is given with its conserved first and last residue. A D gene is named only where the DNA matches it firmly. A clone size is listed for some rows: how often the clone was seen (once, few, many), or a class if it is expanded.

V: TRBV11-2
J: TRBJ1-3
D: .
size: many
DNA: TGTGCCAGCAGCAATCGACAGCGCTCTGGAAACACCATATATTTT
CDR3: CASSNRQRSGNTIYF

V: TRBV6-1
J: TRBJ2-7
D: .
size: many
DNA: TGTGCCAGCAGTGAAGCGCATCCCCGGACGGTGTACGAGCAGTACTTC
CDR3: CASSEAHPRTVYEQYF

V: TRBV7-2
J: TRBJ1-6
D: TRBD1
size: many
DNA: TGTGCCAGCAGCTTAGACCAAGGGGGCAGGAATTCACCCCTCCACTTT
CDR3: CASSLDQGGRNSPLHF

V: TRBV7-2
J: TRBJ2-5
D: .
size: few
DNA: TGTGCCAGCAGCCCCGGGGCGGTACAAGAGACCCAGTACTTC
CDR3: CASSPGAVQETQYF

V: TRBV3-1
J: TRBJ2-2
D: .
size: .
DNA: TGTGCCAGCAGCCTTATACCCACCGGGGAGCTGTTTTTT
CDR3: CASSLIPTGELFF

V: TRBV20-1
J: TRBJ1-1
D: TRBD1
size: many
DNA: TGCAGTGCCGACTCCGGGACAGGGTTTGAAGCTTTCTTT
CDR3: CSADSGTGFEAFF

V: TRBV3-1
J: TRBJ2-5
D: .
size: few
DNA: TGTGCCAGCAGCCAGCTGGAGACCCAGTACTTC
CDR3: CASSQLETQYF

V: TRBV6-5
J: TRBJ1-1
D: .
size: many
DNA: TGTGCCAGCAGTTATGAGCGGAACACTGAAGCTTTCTTT
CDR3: CASSYERNTEAFF

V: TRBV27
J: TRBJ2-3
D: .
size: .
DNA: TGTGCCAGCAGTCATTACCCCCCACTTGGGGTAATGGAAGATACGCAGTATTTT
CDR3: CASSHYPPLGVMEDTQYF

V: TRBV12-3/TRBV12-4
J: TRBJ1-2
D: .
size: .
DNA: TGTGCCAGCCGCCCAAGAGGGGTCTACACCTTC
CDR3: CASRPRGVYTF

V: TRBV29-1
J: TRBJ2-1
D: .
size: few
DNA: TGCAGCGTTGGGGGGGGCCGGGCTGTACGCTACAATGAGCAGTTCTTC
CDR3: CSVGGGRAVRYNEQFF

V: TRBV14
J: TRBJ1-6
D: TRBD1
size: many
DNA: TGTGCCAGCAGCTCCCAGACAGGGTATTCACCCCTCCACTTT
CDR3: CASSSQTGYSPLHF

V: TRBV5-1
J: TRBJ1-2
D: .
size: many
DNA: TGCGCCAGCAGCTTGGGAGTAGCTAACTATGGCTACACCTTC
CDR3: CASSLGVANYGYTF

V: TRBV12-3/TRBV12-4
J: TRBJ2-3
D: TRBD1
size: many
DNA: TGTGCCAGCAGGACACAGGGGGCAGGCACAGATACGCAGTATTTT
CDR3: CASRTQGAGTDTQYF

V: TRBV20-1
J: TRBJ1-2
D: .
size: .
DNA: TGCAGTGCTAGAGATCTTACTAACTATGGCTACACCTTC
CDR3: CSARDLTNYGYTF

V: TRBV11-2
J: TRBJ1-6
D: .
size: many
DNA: TGTGCCAGCAGCTTAGTGAGGGGGTACAATTCACCCCTCCACTTT
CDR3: CASSLVRGYNSPLHF

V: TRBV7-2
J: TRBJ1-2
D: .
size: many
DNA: TGTGCCAGCAGATATTCTGAGCGTTACCACTATGGCTACACCTTC
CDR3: CASRYSERYHYGYTF

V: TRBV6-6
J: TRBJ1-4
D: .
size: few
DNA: TGTGCCAGCAGGTCCAACACAGCGAATGAAAAACTGTTTTTT
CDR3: CASRSNTANEKLFF

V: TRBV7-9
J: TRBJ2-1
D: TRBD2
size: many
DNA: TGTGCCAGCAGCCCAGGGGTACACCTAAGGACTAGCGGAGACAATGAGCAGTTCTTC
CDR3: CASSPGVHLRTSGDNEQFF

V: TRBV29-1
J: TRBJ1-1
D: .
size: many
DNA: TGCAGCGTTGAGGGGGGATACACTGAAGCTTTCTTT
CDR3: CSVEGGYTEAFF

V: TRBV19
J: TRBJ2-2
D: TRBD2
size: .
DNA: TGTGCCAGTAGTGTCGGACTAGCGGGAGTTAGAACCGGGGAGCTGTTTTTT
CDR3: CASSVGLAGVRTGELFF

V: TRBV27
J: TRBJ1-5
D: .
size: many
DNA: TGTGCCAGCAGCCCCGTCAGTTATAGCAATCAGCCCCAGCATTTT
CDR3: CASSPVSYSNQPQHF

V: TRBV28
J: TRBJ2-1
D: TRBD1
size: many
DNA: TGTGCCAGCAGTCTGGGACAGAGCCCTGAGCAGTTCTTC
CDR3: CASSLGQSPEQFF

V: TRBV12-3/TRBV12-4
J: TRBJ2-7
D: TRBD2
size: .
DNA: TGTGCCAGCAGTTTAGAGCTAGCGGGGGGGCGGCAGTACTTC
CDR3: CASSLELAGGRQYF

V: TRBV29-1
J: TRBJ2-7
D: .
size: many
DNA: TGCAGCGTTGAAATGGGGGGGCGAGGTGAGCAGTACTTC
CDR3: CSVEMGGRGEQYF

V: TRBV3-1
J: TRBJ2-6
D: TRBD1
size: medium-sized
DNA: TGTGCCAGCAGCCCGGGGACAGCTGGGGCCAACGTCCTGACTTTC
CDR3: CASSPGTAGANVLTF

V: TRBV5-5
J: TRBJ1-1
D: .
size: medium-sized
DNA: TGTGCCAGCAGCTTTTTACCGAACACTGAAGCTTTCTTT
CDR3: CASSFLPNTEAFF

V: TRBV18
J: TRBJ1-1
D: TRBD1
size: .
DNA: TGTGCCAGCTCACCTGGACAGGGCCGGTTAGCTTTCTTT
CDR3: CASSPGQGRLAFF